Each of the 26 T cell receptor beta chains below was sequenced from the same sample in a study of PD-L1 blockade in urothelial cancer. Libraries were prepared by immunoSEQ multiplex PCR; TCRdb keeps only in-frame clonotypes and omits some of them. The table has around 100,000 clones, nearly 90% seen once. This sample's time point: pretreatment peripheral blood. The specimen was PBMCs, collected around atezolizumab (anti-PD-L1) treatment. These receptors were obtained from a man aged 55 to 70 with urothelial cancer.

V and J are TRBV19 and TRBJ2-5; no clear D. The CDR3 has 12 residues. The germline V gene encodes CDR1 LNHDA and CDR2 SQIVND (reference sequence). V was shortened by 5 bases and J by 5 bases, with 9 bases between the two germline ends. The CDR3 sequence is CASSPPGETQYF. For the CDR3, the DNA is TGTGCCAGTAGTCCCCCCGGGGAGACCCAGTACTTC.

This sequence joins TRBV10-3 and TRBJ2-5; maybe TRBD1 (6 bases). The CDR3 is 15 amino acids. Trimming removed 2 bases at V and 3 bases at J, with 13 bases between. Germline V gene data show CDR1 as ENHRY and CDR2 as SYGVKD. This CDR3 reads CAISEGRTVEETQYF. The CDR3 bases are TGTGCCATCAGTGAGGGAAGGACAGTTGAAGAGACCCAGTACTTC.

The chain carries TRBV7-9 and TRBJ1-4, with D tentatively TRBD1 (5 bases). V lost 1 base and J 4 bases, leaving 10 bases between the germline ends. Per the germline V gene, CDR1 is SEHNR and CDR2 is FQNEAQ (reference sequence). CDR3 size: 15 residues. CDR3: CASSLGDSFNEKLFF. CDR3 sequence (DNA): TGTGCCAGCAGCTTAGGAGACAGCTTTAATGAAAAACTGTTTTTT. Together with reference TRBV7-9 and TRBJ1-4, the CDR3 gives the full variable domain: DTGVSQNPRHKITKRGQNVTFRCDPISEHNRLYWYRQTLGQGPEFLTYFQNEAQLEKSRLLSDRFSAERPKGSFSTLEIQRTEQGDSAMYLCASSLGDSFNEKLFFGSGTQLSVL.

This chain uses TRBV5-1 with TRBJ1-2; 7 nucleotides align to TRBD1. From germline, CDR1 is SGHRS and CDR2 YFSETQ. The CDR3 length is 13 residues. V was pared by 4 bases and J by 7 bases, with 7 bases of the junction left unmatched. The CDR3 bases are TGCGCCAGCAGCCCAGGGACAGAAGGTGGCTACACCTTC. Its translation: CASSPGTEGGYTF.

The chain joins TRBV19 to TRBJ1-1; no clear D. Germline V gives CDR1 LNHDA, CDR2 SQIVND (reference sequence). V lost 5 bases and J 0 bases, leaving 19 bases between the germline ends. The CDR3 has 17 residues. CDR3 coding DNA: TGTGCCAGTAGTGTCGGACGGACGCTCGGGGTGAACACTGAAGCTTTCTTT. Translation: CASSVGRTLGVNTEAFF.

The genes are TRBV27 and TRBJ1-1; 8 bases align to TRBD1. The CDR3 length is 16 residues. Losses at the gene ends were 5 bases for V and 5 bases for J; bases not matched to a gene: 13. Germline V CDR1 and CDR2: MNHEY, SMNVEV (reference sequence). CDR3 protein: CASSHWTGSGTTEAFF. As DNA, the CDR3 is TGTGCCAGCAGTCACTGGACAGGGTCGGGTACAACTGAAGCTTTCTTT.

V and J are TRBV28 and TRBJ1-5; D possibly corresponds to TRBD1 (5 bases). The V and J ends lost 7 bases and 4 bases respectively, with 11 bases between them. The CDR3 is 13 residues long. In germline, CDR1 is MDHEN, CDR2 SYDVKM. DNA for the CDR3: TGTGCCAGCACCGAACAGGCGAATCAGCCCCAGCATTTT. This sequence encodes CASTEQANQPQHF.

The chain links TRBV7-2 to TRBJ1-5; D gene uncertain. CDR1 is SGHTA and CDR2 is FQGNSA in the germline V gene. The length of the CDR3 is 15 residues. V was shortened by 1 base and J by 0 bases, with 7 bases between the two germline ends. CDR3 sequence reads: CASSLGGNSNQPQHF. In DNA, the CDR3 is TGTGCCAGCAGCTTAGGCGGAAATAGCAATCAGCCCCAGCATTTT.

The rearrangement links TRBV5-6 to TRBJ2-7; 8 bases match TRBD1. The V segment lost 1 base and the J segment 3 bases; nucleotides outside the gene matches: 3. In germline, CDR1 is SGHDT, CDR2 YYEEEE. The CDR3 length is 14 residues. The CDR3 loop reads CASSLRDRYYEQYF. Written as DNA, the CDR3 is TGTGCCAGCAGCTTGCGGGACAGGTACTACGAGCAGTACTTC.

This clone was observed a single time. The V gene is TRBV19, the J gene TRBJ1-3; perhaps TRBD1 as D (6 bases). Trimming left V 4 bases short and J 2 bases short, with 12 bases between. The CDR3 sequence is 15 residues long. Germline V CDR1 and CDR2: LNHDA, SQIVND (reference sequence). In DNA form, the CDR3 reads TGTGCCAGTAGTAGACAGGCGAAAACTGGAAACACCATATATTTT. This sequence encodes CASSRQAKTGNTIYF. The complete variable domain, with remaining parts taken from reference TRBV19 and TRBJ1-3, reads DGGITQSPKYLFRKEGQNVTLSCEQNLNHDAMYWYRQDPGQGLRLIYYSQIVNDFQKGDIAEGYSVSREKKESFPLTVTSAQKNPTAFYLCASSRQAKTGNTIYFGEGSWLTVV.

The chain is built from TRBV25-1 and TRBJ2-1; 7 positions match TRBD1. The CDR3 covers 16 residues. CDR1 MGHDK and CDR2 SYGVNS come from the germline V gene. V dropped 6 bases and J dropped 0; count of bases not matched to a gene: 8. The CDR3 is CASRSSGTDSYNEQFF. The CDR3 DNA sequence: TGTGCCAGCAGAAGTTCCGGGACAGACTCCTACAATGAGCAGTTCTTC.

This clone was seen a few times. This chain connects TRBV19 to TRBJ1-2, with D maybe TRBD1 (5 bases). The CDR3 covers 13 residues. Germline V gene sequence: CDR1 LNHDA, CDR2 SQIVND (reference sequence). The V end lost 5 bases, the J end lost 4 bases, and 11 bases lay between the germline ends. CDR3 loop: CASSSQGGYGYTF. In nucleotides, the CDR3 is TGTGCCAGTAGTTCCCAGGGCGGCTATGGCTACACCTTC. The full variable domain, rest sourced from reference TRBV19 and TRBJ1-2, is DGGITQSPKYLFRKEGQNVTLSCEQNLNHDAMYWYRQDPGQGLRLIYYSQIVNDFQKGDIAEGYSVSREKKESFPLTVTSAQKNPTAFYLCASSSQGGYGYTFGSGTRLTVV.

The chain carries TRBV7-2 and TRBJ1-1, with TRBD1 matching 9 bases. Germline CDR1 is SGHTA and CDR2 is FQGNSA. V lost 5 bases and J lost 6; bases outside the gene matches: 13. The CDR3 loop spans 16 amino acids. The CDR3: CASSQRQGGEYSEAFF. The CDR3 DNA reads as TGTGCCAGCAGCCAAAGACAGGGGGGCGAGTATTCTGAAGCTTTCTTT.

This clone was picked up a small number of times. The chain recombines TRBV4-3 with TRBJ1-2; D unresolved. In germline, CDR1 is LGHNA, CDR2 YSLEER. V gave up 1 base and J gave up 7 bases, with 7 bases separating them. The CDR3 spans 12 residues. In DNA, the CDR3 is TGCGCCAGCAGCCAAGCGGGAGGTGGCTACACCTTC. This gives the protein CASSQAGGGYTF.

This chain connects TRBV4-3 to TRBJ2-7, with 7 nucleotides matching TRBD1. V lost 3 bases and J lost 7; bases outside the gene matches: 12. There are 15 residues in the CDR3. The V gene's germline CDR1 is LGHNA and CDR2 YSLEER. The CDR3 loop reads CASSQGRQGPEEQYF. The CDR3 DNA is TGCGCCAGCAGCCAGGGGAGACAGGGTCCGGAGGAGCAGTACTTC.

The V gene is TRBV29-1, the J gene TRBJ2-5; a possible D gene is TRBD2 (5 bases). The CDR3 spans 13 residues. The V gene lost 4 bases and the J gene lost 1 base, with 10 bases spanning the gap. Germline CDR1 is SQVTM and CDR2 is ANQGSEA. The CDR3 is CSVVGSGQETQYF. In DNA form, the CDR3 reads TGCAGCGTTGTAGGAAGCGGCCAAGAGACCCAGTACTTC.

The V call is TRBV5-1, the J call TRBJ2-7; perhaps TRBD2 as D (5 bases). V lost 4 bases and J 5 bases, leaving 16 bases between the germline ends. The CDR3 is 14 residues long. Germline assignment: CDR1 SGHRS and CDR2 YFSETQ. The CDR3 DNA reads TGCGCCAGCAGCGAGGGCTCTTTGGGTAACGAGCAGTACTTC. Its protein product is CASSEGSLGNEQYF.

The CDR3 loop is CASSSAVTGSTDTQYF. The CDR3 DNA sequence: TGTGCCAGCAGTTCGGCGGTGACAGGGAGCACAGATACGCAGTATTTT. This chain joins TRBV6-5 and TRBJ2-3, with 7 bases lining up with TRBD1. CDR1 and CDR2 from the germline V gene are MNHEY and SVGAGI. Trimming at V came to 4 bases and at J to 0 bases, leaving 7 bases not matched to a gene. This CDR3 has 16 residues.

This chain links TRBV6-5 with TRBJ2-5; D is possibly TRBD1 (6 bases). This CDR3 is built from 13 residues. Per germline, CDR1 MNHEY and CDR2 SVGAGI. V was shortened by 2 bases and J by 5 bases, with 9 bases between the two germline ends. In DNA form, the CDR3 reads TGTGCCAGCAGTTACAACAGGGTCGAGACCCAGTACTTC. This translates into CASSYNRVETQYF.

This clone showed up just a few times. DNA for the CDR3: TGTGCCAGCAGCCCGACAGGGGGCCATCAGCCCCAGCATTTT. This encodes CASSPTGGHQPQHF. The J gene is TRBJ1-5, the V gene TRBV28, with 10 bases aligning to TRBD1. Per germline, CDR1 MDHEN and CDR2 SYDVKM. The CDR3 sequence is 14 residues long. Trimming at V came to 6 bases and at J to 5 bases, leaving 4 bases not matched to a gene. Based on the CDR3 plus reference TRBV28 and TRBJ1-5, the full variable domain is DVKVTQSSRYLVKRTGEKVFLECVQDMDHENMFWYRQDPGLGLRLIYFSYDVKMKEKGDIPEGYSVSREKKERFSLILESASTNQTSMYLCASSPTGGHQPQHFGDGTRLSIL.

The chain recombines TRBV9 with TRBJ2-1; tentative D call: TRBD1 (6 bases). With 3 bases removed from V and 0 bases from J, the gap between germline ends came to 7 bases. The CDR3 has 14 residues. The germline CDR1 and CDR2 sequences are SGDLS and YYNGEE. CDR3 nucleotide sequence: TGTGCCAGCAGCGGAGGGGGCTCCTACAATGAGCAGTTCTTC. Protein: CASSGGGSYNEQFF.

The genes are TRBV6-5 and TRBJ2-7; a possible D gene is TRBD2 (5 bases). V lost 6 bases and J 4 bases, leaving 16 bases between the germline ends. Germline V CDR1 and CDR2: MNHEY, SVGAGI. CDR3 size: 14 residues. In DNA form, the CDR3 reads TGTGCCAGCAGAAGGCCGGGAACTAATTACGAGCAGTACTTC. This gives the protein CASRRPGTNYEQYF.

The DNA for the CDR3 is TGTGCCAGCGGAGACAGGGGGCGCGGGGAGACCCAGTACTTC. This gives the protein CASGDRGRGETQYF. The chain has TRBV6-1 and TRBJ2-5; 10 nucleotides match TRBD1. After removal of 8 bases from V and 5 bases from J, the junction contained 8 bases not matched to a gene. This CDR3 comprises 14 residues. The germline gives CDR1 MNHNS, CDR2 SASEGT.

The genes are TRBV27 and TRBJ2-7; the D gene is possibly TRBD1 (5 bases). This CDR3 is built from 12 residues. Between the trimmed V and J ends, which lost 7 bases and 2 bases, there was a span of 9 bases. CDR1 and CDR2 (germline): MNHEY, SMNVEV (reference sequence). Here the CDR3 DNA reads TGTGCCAGCAAGACAGAAGCCTACGAGCAGTACTTC. It yields the protein CASKTEAYEQYF.

The chain employs TRBV4-3 and TRBJ2-3, with TRBD2 as a possible D gene (5 bases). The CDR3 runs to 14 residues. V was shortened by 0 bases and J by 6 bases, with 10 bases between the two germline ends. Germline CDR1 is LGHNA and CDR2 is YSLEER. This CDR3 reads CASSQERLADTQYF. For the CDR3, the DNA is TGCGCCAGCAGCCAAGAGCGCCTAGCTGATACGCAGTATTTT.

DNA for the CDR3: TGTGCCAGCAGCTTAGATAGTCTAGCGGGAGGGCCTCGATGGTATTTT. Protein: CASSLDSLAGGPRWYF. The rearrangement links TRBV7-8 to TRBJ2-3; TRBD2 agrees at 12 bases. Germline V gene data show CDR1 as SGHVS and CDR2 as FQNEAQ. This CDR3 contains 16 residues. J lost 14 bases, V lost 1 base, and 13 bases had no gene match.